This T cell receptor (beta chain) was captured in a study of siplizumab effects on memory and regulatory T cells. The CDR3 sequence is 16 residues long. CDR1 and CDR2 from the germline V gene are MDHEN and SYDVKM. Trimming removed 6 bases from V and 3 bases from J; junction bases left unmatched: 9. Profiled with immunoSEQ multiplex PCR; TCRdb holds only in-frame clones, not every one. Here the sample spans some 75,000 clones, roughly 93% being singletons. This clone is a singleton in its sample. The rearrangement uses TRBV28 and TRBJ2-7, with TRBD2 matching over 12 bases. Sequenced: CD8+ T cells sorted from blood. The sequence was obtained from a human donor in good health. CDR3: CASSYLAGGQIYEQYF. Here the CDR3 DNA reads TGTGCCAGCAGCTATCTAGCGGGGGGGCAAATCTACGAGCAGTACTTC.